The subject of this entry is one T cell receptor (beta chain). What it binds is not known. This specimen belongs to a study of OX40 agonist ivuxolimab in advanced cancers. As for the study in general: Participants, 80% to 90% male, averaged roughly 59 years of age, ranging from 23 to 79. Three individuals attained partial responses, comprising one hepatocellular carcinoma case and two cutaneous melanoma cases.

Study-wide results and limits: Clonal expansion in partial responders at 0.1-3.0 mg/kg ranked among the lowest.

The protocol was immunoSEQ multiplex PCR, while the TCRdb copy is restricted to in-frame clones and leaves out a portion. This table has some 69,000 clones, 90% appearing once. Germline CDR1 MNHNY, CDR2 SVGAGI (reference sequence). The CDR3 runs 15 residues. V was pared by 4 bases and J by 1 base, with 6 bases of the junction left unmatched. Sequences were derived from CD4+ or CD8+ T cells sorted from blood, sampled in a trial of the OX40 agonist ivuxolimab. The chain is built from TRBV6-6 and TRBJ2-7; 8 bases are a match to TRBD1. The clonotype originates from an adult with an advanced solid tumor such as melanoma, head and neck, liver or kidney cancer. The CDR3 DNA reads TGTGCCAGCAGTTCACCGGACAGGGCTTCCTACGAGCAGTACTTC. Translated: CASSSPDRASYEQYF.